The 30 T cell receptor beta chains reported below all come from one sample, sequenced in a study of blood T cell repertoires in COVID-19 (dated by TCRdb to 2019 to 2021). Library generation was performed with the immunoSEQ multiplex PCR assay. The source is immuneACCESS, and TCRdb retained only in-frame sequences with V and J called. Part of the clones is not carried over; for the studies checked, unresolved V genes explain less than half of this, and the remainder is unexplained. For this sample there are some 260,000 clones; around 86% appear just once. Around 1.8% of the sample is held by the ten biggest clonotypes. The sequencing input was PBMCs or T cells enriched from blood (not recorded which). The source of these receptors is a man aged 35 to 55 who had recovered from COVID-19.

The CDR3 bases are TGTGCCAGCAGTCCAAGGGTGGGCAGGGGTCGGAACACTGAAGCTTTCTTT. Encoded protein: CASSPRVGRGRNTEAFF. V and J are TRBV28 and TRBJ1-1; TRBD1 might be the D (6 bases). The CDR3 totals 17 residues. From germline, CDR1 is MDHEN and CDR2 SYDVKM. Trimming took 5 bases from V and 1 from J, leaving 20 bases between them.

The chain uses TRBV10-3 and TRBJ1-4; no reliable D call. The germline V gene has CDR1 ENHRY and CDR2 SYGVKD. Deletions cut 3 bases from V and 6 bases from J, with 5 bases between. The CDR3 spans 12 residues. CDR3 region: CAISDSDEKLFF. The DNA for the CDR3 is TGTGCCATCAGTGACTCAGATGAAAAACTGTTTTTT.

This CDR3 is CASTGADRESYEQYF. The DNA for the CDR3 is TGTGCCAGCACGGGCGCTGACAGGGAGAGCTACGAGCAGTACTTC. The chain has TRBV28 and TRBJ2-7, with 7 bases matching TRBD1. In germline, CDR1 is MDHEN, CDR2 SYDVKM. The CDR3 totals 15 residues. With 7 bases clipped from V and 3 bases from J, the junction kept 12 bases outside the gene matches.

This clone was seen just once. The chain couples TRBV21-1 to TRBJ2-3; the D segment call TRBD2 is taken from the table without a DNA check. TRBV21-1 is a pseudogene. The CDR3 loop spans 17 amino acids. Here the CDR3 reads CASNRKGQEVLTDTQYF. DNA for the CDR3: TGTGCCAGCAATAGAAAAGGTCAGGAGGTATTAACAGATACGCAGTATTTT.

This chain links TRBV4-3 with TRBJ2-3, with 7 bases identical to TRBD2. Germline-derived CDR1 and CDR2 are LGHNA and YSLEER. CDR3 length: 17 amino acids. The trim removed 0 bases at V and 4 bases at J, leaving 10 bases unmatched. The CDR3 is CASSQDYQRGVSDTQYF. For the CDR3, the DNA is TGCGCCAGCAGCCAAGATTATCAACGGGGGGTTTCAGATACGCAGTATTTT.

The chain is built from TRBV30 and TRBJ2-1, with a weak D call TRBD1 (7 bases). Germline CDR1 reads GTSNPN; CDR2 reads SVGIG (reference sequence). This CDR3 has 13 amino acids. V lost 4 bases, J lost 8 bases, and 15 bases lay in between. CDR3 residues: CAWTGDSYYEQFF. CDR3 in DNA: TGTGCCTGGACGGGGGACAGCTATTATGAGCAGTTCTTC.

The gene calls are TRBV24-1 and TRBJ2-7; TRBD2 matches 13 bases. With V trimmed by 4 bases and J by 2 bases, 16 bases remained unmatched. CDR1 and CDR2 from the germline V gene are KGHDR and SFDVKD. The CDR3 is made up of 20 amino acids. CDR3 sequence: CATSEFGPKRTSGGAYEQYF. As DNA, the CDR3 is TGTGCCACCAGTGAATTTGGCCCTAAAAGAACTAGCGGGGGGGCCTACGAGCAGTACTTC.

CDR3 in amino acids: CASSPERGGFYGYTF. DNA for the CDR3: TGTGCCAGCAGCCCCGAGAGGGGGGGGTTCTATGGCTACACCTTC. The chain has TRBV7-3 and TRBJ1-2, with D possibly matching TRBD1 (6 bases). The ends were cut back, 5 bases at V and 4 bases at J, with 17 bases in the middle. From germline, CDR1 is SGHTA and CDR2 FQGTGA. CDR3 length: 15 residues.

Note on this clone: Since the CDR3 does not end with the conserved phenylalanine or tryptophan, this likely comes from a read error. The V and J genes are TRBV30 and TRBJ1-2; 7 bases agree with TRBD1. V lost 3 bases to trimming and J lost 4 bases; unmatched junction nucleotides: 5. The CDR3 contains 13 residues. The germline gives CDR1 GTSNPN, CDR2 SVGIG (reference sequence). This chain's CDR3 is CAWRTGPFYGYTS. In DNA, the CDR3 is TGTGCCTGGAGGACAGGGCCCTTCTATGGCTACACCTCC.

The V call is TRBV15, the J call TRBJ2-7; 11 bases align to TRBD1. CDR1 and CDR2 (germline): LNHNV, YYDKDF (reference sequence). The CDR3 is 15 residues long. The junction had 7 bases not matched to a gene; V was cut back by 5 bases and J by 4 bases. CDR3 loop: CATSPRDRGSYEQYF. For the CDR3, the DNA is TGTGCCACCAGCCCCCGGGACAGGGGGTCGTACGAGCAGTACTTC.

J is TRBJ2-3 and V is TRBV4-1; possibly TRBD2 for D (5 bases). The germline V gene encodes CDR1 MGHRA and CDR2 YSYEKL. V was clipped by 6 bases and J by 1 base, with 11 bases between them. The CDR3 spans 14 residues. CDR3 amino acids: CASRTRAGTDTQYF. The CDR3 bases are TGCGCCAGCAGGACGAGGGCTGGCACAGATACGCAGTATTTT.

The chain links TRBV7-9 to TRBJ1-4; a possible D gene is TRBD1 (5 bases). The V end lost 5 bases, the J end lost 8 bases, and 15 bases lay between the germline ends. There are 14 residues in the CDR3. Germline V gene data show CDR1 as SEHNR and CDR2 as FQNEAQ (reference sequence). CDR3 sequence reads: CASSARMGGEKLFF. The DNA for the CDR3 is TGTGCCAGCAGCGCACGGATGGGGGGGGAAAAACTGTTTTTT.

In the case of this clone: The junction departs from the called germline gene at one end, perhaps through a read error. The J gene is TRBJ2-2, the V gene TRBV7-9; perhaps TRBD1 as D (6 bases). The CDR3 length is 16 residues. CDR1 SEHNR and CDR2 FQNEAQ come from the germline V gene (reference sequence). The CDR3 DNA follows: TGTGCCAGCAGCACGACCGGGACACCGAATACCGGGGAGCTGTTTTTT. It yields the protein CASSTTGTPNTGELFF.

The J gene is TRBJ2-1, the V gene TRBV9; D gene unclear. Germline-derived CDR1 and CDR2 are SGDLS and YYNGEE. With 0 bases removed from V and 0 bases from J, the gap between germline ends came to 7 bases. The CDR3 contains 15 residues. CDR3: CASSVEWSSYNEQFF. As DNA, the CDR3 is TGTGCCAGCAGCGTAGAATGGAGCTCCTACAATGAGCAGTTCTTC.

The chain links TRBV13 to TRBJ2-7, with D uncertain. V was cut by 0 bases and J by 2 bases, with 11 bases left in between. The CDR3 is 15 residues long. The germline gives CDR1 PRHDT, CDR2 FYEKMQ (reference sequence). In nucleotides, the CDR3 is TGTGCCAGCAGCTTAGGGCTAGAATCCGCCTACGAGCAGTACTTC. Protein sequence: CASSLGLESAYEQYF.

This rearrangement joins TRBV9 to TRBJ2-3; the D gene is possibly TRBD1 (5 bases). Trimming removed 7 bases at V and 5 bases at J, with 14 bases between. This CDR3 contains 13 residues. In germline, CDR1 is SGDLS, CDR2 YYNGEE. CDR3 bases: TGTGCCAGCTCCAGGGCCTTTGGAGATACGCAGTATTTT. This gives the protein CASSRAFGDTQYF.

J is TRBJ2-3 and V is TRBV18; 10 bases match TRBD2. The germline V gene has CDR1 KGHSH and CDR2 LQKENI. Trimming took 3 bases from V and 3 from J; bases not matched to a gene: 9. The CDR3 has 17 residues. The CDR3 is CASSPWASGGNTDTQYF. CDR3 DNA: TGTGCCAGCTCACCTTGGGCTAGCGGGGGAAATACAGATACGCAGTATTTT.

The V and J genes are TRBV6-5 and TRBJ1-1; D unresolved. CDR1 is MNHEY and CDR2 is SVGAGI in the germline V gene. The CDR3 runs to 12 residues. Trimming took 8 bases from V and 1 from J, leaving 8 bases between them. DNA for the CDR3: TGTGCCAGCTTCCGGGAGAACACTGAAGCTTTCTTT. This sequence encodes CASFRENTEAFF.

This chain joins TRBV9 and TRBJ2-7, with D tentatively TRBD2 (6 bases). In germline, CDR1 is SGDLS, CDR2 YYNGEE. The germline V and J ends were trimmed by 0 bases and 7 bases, with 11 bases remaining between them. The CDR3 extends over 13 amino acids. The CDR3: CASSVAGGREQYF. The CDR3 DNA follows: TGTGCCAGCAGCGTAGCTGGAGGGCGTGAGCAGTACTTC. Full variable domain (remainder filled in from reference TRBV9 and TRBJ2-7): DSGVTQTPKHLITATGQRVTLRCSPRSGDLSVYWYQQSLDQGLQFLIQYYNGEERAKGNILERFSAQQFPDLHSELNLSSLELGDSALYFCASSVAGGREQYFGPGTRLTVT.

CDR3 sequence: CASSLVSGGSFGFF. CDR3 nucleotides: TGTGCCAGCAGCTTAGTGTCGGGAGGATCCTTCGGTTTCTTT. The rearrangement links TRBV7-2 to TRBJ1-1, with D hard to call. V lost 1 base and J 13 bases, leaving 19 bases between the germline ends. Germline V lookup: CDR1 SGHTA, CDR2 FQGNSA. This CDR3 is 14 amino acids long.

V usage is TRBV28 and J usage is TRBJ2-2, with 10 bases fitting TRBD2. The CDR3 runs to 14 residues. Germline CDR1 is MDHEN and CDR2 is SYDVKM. The CDR3 loop is CVSGRATNTGELFF. DNA for the CDR3: TGTGTAAGCGGGAGGGCCACCAACACCGGGGAGCTGTTTTTT.

The CDR3 DNA follows: TGTGCCAGCTCTCGGGACAGCTCTGGAAACACCATATATTTT. Translated, it gives CASSRDSSGNTIYF. The chain recombines TRBV18 with TRBJ1-3; TRBD1 aligns across 7 bases. CDR1 KGHSH and CDR2 LQKENI come from the germline V gene. CDR3 length: 14 amino acids. Trimming at V came to 6 bases and at J to 0 bases, leaving 2 bases not matched to a gene. The full variable domain, completed using reference TRBV18 and TRBJ1-3, is NAGVMQNPRHLVRRRGQEARLRCSPMKGHSHVYWYRQLPEEGLKFMVYLQKENIIDESGMPKERFSAEFPKEGPSILRIQQVVRGDSAAYFCASSRDSSGNTIYFGEGSWLTVV.

In its sample, this clone was seen a few times. The chain combines TRBV27 with TRBJ1-5; D gene uncertain. The CDR3 loop spans 17 amino acids. Germline V lookup: CDR1 MNHEY, CDR2 SMNVEV (reference sequence). V gave up 7 bases and J gave up 0 bases, with 19 bases separating them. The CDR3 here is CASTPRWVAYSNQPQHF. CDR3 sequence (DNA): TGTGCCAGCACCCCTAGGTGGGTGGCGTATAGCAATCAGCCCCAGCATTTT.

The chain recombines TRBV2 with TRBJ2-3; maybe TRBD1 (6 bases). This CDR3 contains 15 residues. Germline V gene data show CDR1 as SNHLY and CDR2 as FYNNEI. The ends were cut back, 3 bases at V and 2 bases at J, with 12 bases in the middle. The CDR3 DNA reads as TGTGCCAGCAGTGATCAGGGGATAATCACAGATACGCAGTATTTT. This sequence encodes CASSDQGIITDTQYF.

This clone was picked up one time. V usage is TRBV19 and J usage is TRBJ2-3; 8 bases agree with TRBD1. This CDR3 comprises 17 residues. Germline V gene data show CDR1 as LNHDA and CDR2 as SQIVND (reference sequence). Trimming took 9 bases from V and 3 from J; bases not matched to a gene: 17. The CDR3 protein is CASPPPTGTGVTDTQYF. The CDR3 coding sequence is TGTGCCAGCCCCCCTCCCACCGGGACAGGAGTGACAGATACGCAGTATTTT. Full variable domain (outside the CDR3, taken from reference TRBV19 and TRBJ2-3): DGGITQSPKYLFRKEGQNVTLSCEQNLNHDAMYWYRQDPGQGLRLIYYSQIVNDFQKGDIAEGYSVSREKKESFPLTVTSAQKNPTAFYLCASPPPTGTGVTDTQYFGPGTRLTVL.

The chain joins TRBV5-6 to TRBJ2-2, with 10 bases that match TRBD1. Germline V CDR1 and CDR2: SGHDT, YYEEEE. This CDR3 region has 16 residues. J gave up 6 bases and V 4 bases, and 9 bases lay outside the gene matches. The CDR3 loop is CASSLVGTGAAGELFF. Here the CDR3 DNA reads TGTGCCAGCAGCCTCGTCGGGACAGGGGCCGCCGGGGAGCTGTTTTTT.

The chain couples TRBV18 to TRBJ2-3; 12 positions match TRBD2. V gave up 4 bases and J gave up 4 bases; unmatched junction bases: 6. The CDR3 extends over 16 amino acids. Per germline, CDR1 KGHSH and CDR2 LQKENI. The CDR3 DNA sequence: TGTGCCAGCTCACGGGAGACTAGCGGGGGCGCAGATACGCAGTATTTT. It specifies CASSRETSGGADTQYF. Complete variable domain (other parts from reference TRBV18 and TRBJ2-3): NAGVMQNPRHLVRRRGQEARLRCSPMKGHSHVYWYRQLPEEGLKFMVYLQKENIIDESGMPKERFSAEFPKEGPSILRIQQVVRGDSAAYFCASSRETSGGADTQYFGPGTRLTVL.

The chain is built from TRBV28 and TRBJ2-5, with 7 bases aligning to TRBD1. V dropped 2 bases and J dropped 1; count of bases not matched to a gene: 4. The germline V gene encodes CDR1 MDHEN and CDR2 SYDVKM. CDR3 size: 15 residues. The CDR3 region has the DNA TGTGCCAGCAGTTTAGTTCAGGGGGTCCAAGAGACCCAGTACTTC. Its translation: CASSLVQGVQETQYF.

The chain employs TRBV6-5 and TRBJ1-6, with TRBD1 matching over 7 bases. Trimming at V came to 8 bases and at J to 7 bases, leaving 8 bases not matched to a gene. This CDR3 has 14 residues. Germline V gives CDR1 MNHEY, CDR2 SVGAGI. The CDR3 DNA is TGTGCCAGCTGGGACACAGGGGTGAATTCACCCCTCCACTTT. Its translation is CASWDTGVNSPLHF.

This chain joins TRBV7-2 and TRBJ2-1; a weak D match, TRBD2 (5 bases). The CDR3 has 16 residues. Trimming took 1 base from V and 4 from J, leaving 14 bases between them. CDR1 is SGHTA, CDR2 FQGNSA, per germline. The CDR3 loop is CASSLEYGPGYNEQFF. In DNA, the CDR3 is TGTGCCAGCAGCTTAGAATACGGTCCGGGGTACAATGAGCAGTTCTTC.